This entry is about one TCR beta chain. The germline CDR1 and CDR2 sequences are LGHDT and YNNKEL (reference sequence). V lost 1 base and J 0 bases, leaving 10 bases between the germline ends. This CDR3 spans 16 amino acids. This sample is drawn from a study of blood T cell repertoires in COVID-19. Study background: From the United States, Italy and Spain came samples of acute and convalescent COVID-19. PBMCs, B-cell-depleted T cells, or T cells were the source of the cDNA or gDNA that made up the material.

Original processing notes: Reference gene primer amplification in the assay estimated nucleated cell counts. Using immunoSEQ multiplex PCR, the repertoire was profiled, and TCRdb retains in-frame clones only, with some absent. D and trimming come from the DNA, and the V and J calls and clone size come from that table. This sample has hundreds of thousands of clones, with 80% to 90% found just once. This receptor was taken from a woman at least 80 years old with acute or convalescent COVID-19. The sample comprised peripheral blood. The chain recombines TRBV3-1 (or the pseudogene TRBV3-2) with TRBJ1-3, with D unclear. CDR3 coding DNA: TGTGCCAGCAGCCAAGTCCAAGTTAGCTCTGGAAACACCATATATTTT. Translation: CASSQVQVSSGNTIYF.